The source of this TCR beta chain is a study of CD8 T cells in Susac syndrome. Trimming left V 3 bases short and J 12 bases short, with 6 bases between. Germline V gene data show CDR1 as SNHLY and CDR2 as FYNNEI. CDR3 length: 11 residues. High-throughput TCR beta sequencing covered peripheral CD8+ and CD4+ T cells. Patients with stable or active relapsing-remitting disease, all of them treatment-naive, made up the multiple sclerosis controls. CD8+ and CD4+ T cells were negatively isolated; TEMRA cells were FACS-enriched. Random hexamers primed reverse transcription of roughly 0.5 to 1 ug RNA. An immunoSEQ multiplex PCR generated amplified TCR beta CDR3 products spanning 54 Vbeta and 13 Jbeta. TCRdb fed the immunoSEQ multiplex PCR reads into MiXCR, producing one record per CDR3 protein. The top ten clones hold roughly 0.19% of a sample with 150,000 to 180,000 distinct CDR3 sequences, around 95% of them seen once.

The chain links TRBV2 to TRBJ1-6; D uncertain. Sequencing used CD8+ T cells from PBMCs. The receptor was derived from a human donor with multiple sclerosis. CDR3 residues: CASSEIQPLHF. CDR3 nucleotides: TGTGCCAGCAGTGAGATTCAACCCCTCCACTTT.